This T cell receptor (beta chain) originates from a study of cytomegalovirus exposure and HLA in healthy donors. Overall study findings and caveats: About 150 TCR beta chains were listed as cytomegalovirus-associated.

This clone appeared a few times. Its antigen remains unidentified. The PCR employed 60 Vbeta primers together with 13 Jbeta primers. The protocol was immunoSEQ multiplex PCR, while the TCRdb copy is restricted to in-frame clones and leaves out a portion. Found here are 85,000 to 130,000 clones, 9.5% to 13% of them singletons; the top ten hold 5.8%. The receptor's source is a man aged 40-50 years in good health and CMV-seropositive. Material: PBMCs.

In DNA form, the CDR3 reads TGTGCCAGCAGTGGGCAGGGGATCCCCTCCTACGAGCAGTACTTC. The encoded protein is CASSGQGIPSYEQYF. The chain has TRBV6-5 and TRBJ2-7, with D possibly TRBD1 on 6 matching bases. The CDR3 is 15 amino acids. The germline V and J ends were trimmed by 5 bases and 0 bases, with 14 bases remaining between them. Germline V gives CDR1 MNHEY, CDR2 SVGAGI.